The 13 T cell receptor beta chains in this list originate from one sample, sequenced in a study of prognosis after radiotherapy for stage I lung cancer. Two-round multiplex PCR, the amplification method, yielded TCR beta CDR3 from genomic DNA. Each TRBV and TRBJ gene had its own primer in the first PCR round. TCRdb itself ran the multiplex PCR reads through MiXCR, one entry per CDR3 protein. The sample contains fewer than 40,000 distinct CDR3 sequences, around 43% of which appear only once. The material was PBMCs, obtained before or after stereotactic body radiation therapy (not recorded which). The receptors originated from a donor aged 50 or older with non-small cell lung cancer.

In this sample, this clonotype turned up many times. The chain carries TRBV2 and TRBJ2-3; a possible D gene is TRBD2 (6 bases). Trimming stripped 2 bases from V and 0 bases from J, with 9 bases between. Germline assignment: CDR1 SNHLY and CDR2 FYNNEI. CDR3 length equals 15 residues. The CDR3 region is CASSESGSSTDTQYF. DNA for the CDR3: TGTGCCAGCAGTGAAAGCGGGTCTAGCACAGATACGCAGTATTTT.

The chain uses TRBV2 and TRBJ1-1, with D maybe TRBD1 (5 bases). This CDR3 has 12 residues. The V end lost 6 bases, the J end lost 5 bases, and 10 bases lay between the germline ends. Germline V CDR1 and CDR2: SNHLY, FYNNEI. CDR3 nucleotides: TGTGCCAGCAGCCGGGGGGTTACTGAAGCTTTCTTT. This encodes CASSRGVTEAFF.

Ten or more counts support this clonotype. This sequence joins TRBV25-1 and TRBJ2-3, with D possibly matching TRBD2 (5 bases). The germline V gene has CDR1 MGHDK and CDR2 SYGVNS. Between the trimmed V and J ends, which lost 6 bases and 4 bases, there was a span of 11 bases. CDR3 length: 13 amino acids. CDR3 residues: CASRGSVADTQYF. The CDR3 bases are TGTGCCAGCAGGGGGAGCGTGGCAGATACGCAGTATTTT. Full variable domain (rest looked up from reference TRBV25-1 and TRBJ2-3): EADIYQTPRYLVIGTGKKITLECSQTMGHDKMYWYQQDPGMELHLIHYSYGVNSTEKGDLSSESTVSRIRTEHFPLTLESARPSHTSQYLCASRGSVADTQYFGPGTRLTVL.

This chain connects TRBV6-4 to TRBJ1-2; 9 bases fit TRBD1. J gave up 4 bases and V 5 bases, and 5 bases lay outside the gene matches. Looked up from germline, CDR1 is MRHNA and CDR2 is SNTAGT. This CDR3 comprises 14 residues. CDR3 in amino acids: CASSYRGLGYGYTF. CDR3 DNA sequence: TGTGCCAGCAGTTACAGGGGGCTCGGCTATGGCTACACCTTC.

In its sample, this clonotype ranks as medium-sized. The rearrangement uses TRBV6-1 and TRBJ2-2; D is ambiguous. CDR1 and CDR2 from the germline V gene are MNHNS and SASEGT. V lost 1 base, J lost 0 bases, and 9 bases lay in between. The CDR3 has 16 residues. The CDR3 protein is CASSEVTGSNTGELFF. The CDR3 nucleotides read TGTGCCAGCAGTGAAGTAACCGGATCGAACACCGGGGAGCTGTTTTTT.

In this sample, this clonotype turned up many times. The chain links TRBV4-1 to TRBJ1-5; D is ambiguous. V gave up 0 bases and J gave up 7 bases, with 16 bases separating them. The CDR3 covers 16 residues. Germline CDR1 is MGHRA and CDR2 is YSYEKL. Here the CDR3 reads CASSQESMAGGQPQHF. The CDR3 DNA is TGCGCCAGCAGCCAAGAGTCGATGGCAGGCGGACAGCCCCAGCATTTT.

This clonotype was seen many times. This may stem from a read error, because a much larger clone lies one nucleotide away. This rearrangement joins TRBV4-1 to TRBJ1-6, with TRBD1 identical over 9 bases. J was trimmed by 13 bases and V by 3 bases; bases with no gene match: 7. The CDR3 consists of 14 residues. Germline V gives CDR1 MGHRA, CDR2 YSYEKL. Here the CDR3 DNA reads TGCGCCAGCAGCCACCCGGGACAGGGAATCCCCCTCCACTTT. Its protein is CASSHPGQGIPLHF.

This clonotype occurred many times. The rearrangement joins TRBV5-1 to TRBJ2-5; TRBD2 matches 13 bases. The CDR3 is 16 amino acids. Germline V gene data show CDR1 as SGHRS and CDR2 as YFSETQ. V was clipped by 0 bases and J by 3 bases; unmatched bases: 2. This CDR3 is CASSLGTSGSEETQYF. DNA of the CDR3: TGCGCCAGCAGCTTGGGGACTAGCGGGAGCGAAGAGACCCAGTACTTC.

This clonotype was counted ten times or more. The rearrangement uses TRBV14 and TRBJ2-1; D remains ambiguous. The CDR3 loop spans 13 amino acids. Germline V lookup: CDR1 SGHDN, CDR2 FVKESK. Trimming pared 1 base from V and 9 bases from J, leaving 10 bases between. The CDR3 nucleotides are TGTGCCAGCAGCCAAGTTTCGGAAGGTGAGCAGTTCTTC. Its protein product is CASSQVSEGEQFF.

This chain connects TRBV20-1 to TRBJ1-2; TRBD1 agrees at 9 bases. The V segment lost 5 bases and the J segment 8 bases; nucleotides outside the gene matches: 9. This CDR3 has 13 residues. The germline V gene encodes CDR1 DFQATT and CDR2 SNEGSKA (reference sequence). CDR3 loop: CSAGTGGPGGYTF. In DNA, the CDR3 is TGCAGTGCTGGCACAGGGGGCCCCGGGGGCTACACCTTC.

V usage is TRBV3-1 and J usage is TRBJ1-4; D call uncertain. Germline-derived CDR1 and CDR2 are LGHDT and YNNKEL (reference sequence). This CDR3 region has 17 residues. Trimming took off 0 bases at V and 1 base at J, with 12 bases between the two ends. CDR3 protein: CASSQDLRAGTNEKLFF. In DNA form, the CDR3 reads TGTGCCAGCAGCCAAGATTTAAGGGCAGGAACTAATGAAAAACTGTTTTTT.

V usage is TRBV30 and J usage is TRBJ2-7; D is undetermined. Trimming shortened V by 5 bases and J by 0 bases, and 11 bases separated the two germline ends. Germline CDR1 is GTSNPN and CDR2 is SVGIG (reference sequence). This CDR3 contains 13 residues. In nucleotides, the CDR3 is TGTGCCTGGGGGTGGACCGGCTCCTACGAGCAGTACTTC. Amino acid sequence: CAWGWTGSYEQYF.

Within the sample, this clonotype is medium-sized. The rearrangement uses TRBV12-3 or TRBV12-4 and TRBJ1-3; TRBD1 matches at 8 bases. With 5 bases clipped from V and 4 bases from J, the junction kept 7 bases outside the gene matches. This CDR3 spans 15 amino acids. The CDR3: CASSPRTGFGNTIYF. In nucleotides, the CDR3 is TGTGCCAGCAGTCCCCGGACAGGGTTCGGAAACACCATATATTTT.